The entry below describes one T cell receptor beta chain. Living in under 30 US areas, the participants were between roughly 18 and 90 years of age. All recovered Cohort 3 donors got two negative PCRs, got clearance, or saw symptom resolution. The CDR3 spans 16 residues. From germline, CDR1 is LGHDT and CDR2 YNNKEL (reference sequence). V lost 3 bases to trimming and J lost 1 base; unmatched junction nucleotides: 3. The sample is drawn from a study of blood T cell repertoires in COVID-19. Overall study context: From the United States, Italy and Spain came samples of acute and convalescent COVID-19.

In the original analysis: Researchers report that nucleated cell counts were estimated from reference gene primer amplification. The data were produced by immunoSEQ multiplex PCR, yet TCRdb's version contains in-frame clones alone and is incomplete. D and trimming were read from the DNA, whereas the V and J calls and clone size are those reported in that table. The table records around 170,000 clones, under 90% of them present only once. Sequencing was carried out using PBMCs or T cells enriched from blood (not recorded which). This chain uses TRBV3-1 (or the pseudogene TRBV3-2) with TRBJ2-7; 13 nucleotides line up with TRBD2. This clonotype originated in a woman aged 45-59 years who had recovered from COVID-19. CDR3 sequence: CASSQAGLAGSYEQYF. The CDR3 nucleotides read TGTGCCAGCAGCCAGGCGGGACTAGCGGGGTCCTACGAGCAGTACTTC.